This TCR beta chain was found in a study of blood T cell repertoires in COVID-19. CDR3 length: 11 residues. Germline lookup yields CDR1 MNHEY and CDR2 SMNVEV (reference sequence). J was trimmed by 5 bases and V by 10 bases; bases with no gene match: 4. Here immunoSEQ multiplex PCR was the method, and the copy in TCRdb shows in-frame clones only, minus some. This sample has approximately 100,000 clones, with about three quarters found just once. This sequence originates from an elderly man with acute or convalescent COVID-19. V and J are TRBV27 and TRBJ2-7; 8 positions match TRBD1. The source material was peripheral blood. The DNA of the CDR3 is TGTGCCACCAACAGGGGGAACGAGCAGTACTTC. Its translation: CATNRGNEQYF.